This T cell receptor (beta chain) originates from a study of OX40 agonist ivuxolimab in advanced cancers. Whole-study findings and limits: Expanded clones were, on average, more numerous in CD8+ T cells than in CD4+.

Data came from immunoSEQ multiplex PCR; TCRdb stores just in-frame clones and leaves some out. Of 75,000 to 80,000 clones listed, approximately 80% are singletons. The V end was cut by 6 bases, the J end by 5 bases, with 18 bases between. This CDR3 has 15 amino acids. Germline CDR1 is SGHNT and CDR2 is YYREEE (reference sequence). As regards this clone: No antigen is known for it.

The sequences come from CD4+ or CD8+ T cells sorted from blood, collected in a trial of the OX40 agonist ivuxolimab. The TCR originated in an adult with an advanced solid tumor such as melanoma, head and neck, liver or kidney cancer. V and J are TRBV5-4 and TRBJ2-1; D is possibly TRBD1 (5 bases). CDR3 region: CASTLDSTTHNEQFF. Here the CDR3 DNA reads TGTGCCAGCACCCTCGACAGTACCACACACAATGAGCAGTTCTTC.